This T cell receptor (beta chain) derives from a study of blood T cell repertoires in COVID-19. About the research overall: Researchers got acute and convalescent COVID-19 samples from the United States, Italy and Spain.

This CDR3 has 17 amino acids. CDR1 MGHRA and CDR2 YSYEKL come from the germline V gene. V was trimmed by 4 bases and J by 0 bases, leaving 19 bases between them. This clone has a single count. Libraries were prepared by immunoSEQ multiplex PCR; TCRdb keeps only in-frame clonotypes and omits some of them. The sample lists roughly 430,000 clones, approximately 91% occurring once. Enrolled through a virtual design, the participants were between 18 and 89 years of age and came from roughly 22 US areas. V usage is TRBV4-1 and J usage is TRBJ2-7, with D possibly matching TRBD2 (6 bases). Specimen: PBMCs or T cells enriched from blood (not recorded which). This clonotype was sampled from a woman in her late teens or twenties who had been exposed to COVID-19. The CDR3 spells CASSRTPGVDYSYEQYF. The CDR3, as DNA: TGCGCCAGCAGCCGTACCCCGGGGGTGGACTACTCCTACGAGCAGTACTTC.